The source of this T cell receptor beta chain is a study of beta chain features in type 1 diabetes. Study findings and constraints: Moderate yet significant TCRB CDR3 shortening was seen in Type 1 diabetes patients in all four CD4+ subsets.

Comments on this clone: The target antigen is unknown.

Every isolated RNA sample was fully reverse transcribed, so sequencing captured expressed TCRB transcripts. Approximately 3.5 million reads was the average for naive, central memory and regulatory T cell samples. Clones were read by immunoSEQ multiplex PCR, and TCRdb kept only the in-frame ones, dropping some. The repertoire holds roughly 340,000 clones, with approximately 12% as singletons. This CDR3 is 15 amino acids long. The V gene lost 6 bases and the J gene lost 5 bases, with 22 bases spanning the gap. Germline CDR1 and CDR2: SQVTM and ANQGSEA. This clonotype originated in a woman between 18 and 29 years old with type 1 diabetes. Sequencing was done on a sample of naive CD4+ T cells from blood. The rearrangement uses TRBV29-1 and TRBJ2-5; TRBD1 might be the D (7 bases). The CDR3 coding sequence is TGCAGCGTGGAGGGCCCACAGGGGTTGGGGGAGACCCAGTACTTC. Residues: CSVEGPQGLGETQYF.